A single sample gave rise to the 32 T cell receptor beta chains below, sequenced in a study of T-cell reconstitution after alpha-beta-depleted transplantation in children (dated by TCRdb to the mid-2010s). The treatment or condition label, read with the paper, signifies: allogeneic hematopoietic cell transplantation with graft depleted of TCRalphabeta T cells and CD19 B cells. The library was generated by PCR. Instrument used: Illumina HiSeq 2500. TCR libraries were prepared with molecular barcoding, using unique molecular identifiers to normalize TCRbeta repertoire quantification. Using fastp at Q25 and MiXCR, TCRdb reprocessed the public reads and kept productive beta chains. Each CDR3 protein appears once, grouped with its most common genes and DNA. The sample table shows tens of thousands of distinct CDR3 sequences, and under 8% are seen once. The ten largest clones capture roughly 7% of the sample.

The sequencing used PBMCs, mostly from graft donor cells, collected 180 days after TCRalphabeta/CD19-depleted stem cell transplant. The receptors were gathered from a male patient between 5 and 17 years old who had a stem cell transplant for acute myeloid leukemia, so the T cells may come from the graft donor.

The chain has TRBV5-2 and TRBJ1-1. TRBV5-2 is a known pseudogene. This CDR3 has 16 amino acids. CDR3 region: CAIGPGLGVGNTEAFF. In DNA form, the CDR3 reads TGTGCCATCGGCCCGGGGCTAGGGGTAGGGAACACTGAAGCTTTCTTT.

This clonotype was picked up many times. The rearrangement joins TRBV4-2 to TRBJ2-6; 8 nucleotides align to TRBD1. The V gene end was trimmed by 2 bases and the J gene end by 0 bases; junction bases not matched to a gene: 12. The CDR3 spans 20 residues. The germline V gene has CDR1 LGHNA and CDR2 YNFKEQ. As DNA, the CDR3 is TGTGCCAGCAGCCAACGCCGAACCGGGACAGGAGGCTCTGGGGCCAACGTCCTGACTTTC. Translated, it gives CASSQRRTGTGGSGANVLTF.

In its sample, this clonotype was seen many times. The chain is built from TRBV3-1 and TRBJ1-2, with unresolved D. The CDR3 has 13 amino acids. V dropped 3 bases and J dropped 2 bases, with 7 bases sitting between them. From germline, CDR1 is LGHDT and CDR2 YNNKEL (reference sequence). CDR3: CASSQAVNYGYTF. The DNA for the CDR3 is TGTGCCAGCAGCCAGGCGGTAAACTATGGCTACACCTTC.

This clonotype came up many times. This CDR3 reads CASSLRLMTSGRESEQFF. In DNA form, the CDR3 reads TGTGCCAGCAGCCTGCGCTTGATGACTAGCGGGAGGGAGAGTGAGCAGTTCTTC. This chain joins TRBV7-2 and TRBJ2-1, with TRBD2 identical over 14 bases. Germline CDR1 is SGHTA and CDR2 is FQGNSA. V was clipped by 5 bases and J by 9 bases; unmatched bases: 15. The CDR3 consists of 18 residues.

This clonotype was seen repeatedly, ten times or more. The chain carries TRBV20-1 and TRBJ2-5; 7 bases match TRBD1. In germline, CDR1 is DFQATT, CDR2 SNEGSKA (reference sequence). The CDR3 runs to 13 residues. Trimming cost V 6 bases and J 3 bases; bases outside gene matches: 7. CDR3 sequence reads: CSATTGIEETQYF. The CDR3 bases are TGCAGTGCAACGACAGGGATAGAAGAGACCCAGTACTTC.

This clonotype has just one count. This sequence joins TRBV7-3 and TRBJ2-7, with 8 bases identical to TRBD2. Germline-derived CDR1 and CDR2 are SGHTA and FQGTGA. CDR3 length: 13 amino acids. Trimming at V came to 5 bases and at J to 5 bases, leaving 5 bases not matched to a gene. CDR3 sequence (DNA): TGTGCCAGCAGCCTCATAGCGGGGAACGAGCAGTACTTC. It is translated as CASSLIAGNEQYF.

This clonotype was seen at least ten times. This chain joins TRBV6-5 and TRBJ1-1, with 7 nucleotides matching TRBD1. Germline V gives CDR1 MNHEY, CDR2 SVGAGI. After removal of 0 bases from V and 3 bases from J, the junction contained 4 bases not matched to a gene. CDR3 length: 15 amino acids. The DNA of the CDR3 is TGTGCCAGCAGTTACTCCGACAGGGTGGACACTGAAGCTTTCTTT. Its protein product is CASSYSDRVDTEAFF.

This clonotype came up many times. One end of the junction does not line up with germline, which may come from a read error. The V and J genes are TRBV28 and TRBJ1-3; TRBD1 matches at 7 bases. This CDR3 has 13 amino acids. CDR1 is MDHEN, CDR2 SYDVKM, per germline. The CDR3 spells CASSRGIGQAVDF. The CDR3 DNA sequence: TGTGCCAGCAGCCGGGGGATCGGACAGGCCGTAGATTTT.

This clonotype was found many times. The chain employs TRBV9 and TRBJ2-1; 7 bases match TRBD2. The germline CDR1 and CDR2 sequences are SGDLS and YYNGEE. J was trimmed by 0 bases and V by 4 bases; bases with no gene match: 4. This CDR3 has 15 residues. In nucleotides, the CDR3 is TGTGCCAGCAGCCGGGGCGGGAGCTCCTACAATGAGCAGTTCTTC. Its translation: CASSRGGSSYNEQFF.

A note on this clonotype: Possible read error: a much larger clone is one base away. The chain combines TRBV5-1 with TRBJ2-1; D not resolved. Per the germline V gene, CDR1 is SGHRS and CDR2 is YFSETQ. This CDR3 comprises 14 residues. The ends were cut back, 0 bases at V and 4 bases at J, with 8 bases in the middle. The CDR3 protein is CASSLAVLYNEQFF. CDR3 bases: TGCGCCAGCAGCTTGGCTGTCTTATACAATGAGCAGTTCTTC.

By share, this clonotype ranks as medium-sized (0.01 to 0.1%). CDR3 residues: CASSSRDRGYTEAFF. The DNA for the CDR3 is TGTGCCAGCAGTTCGCGGGACAGGGGATACACTGAAGCTTTCTTT. The chain has TRBV6-5 and TRBJ1-1; 10 bases are a match to TRBD1. There are 15 residues in the CDR3. CDR1 and CDR2 from the germline V gene are MNHEY and SVGAGI. Germline trimming cut 4 bases from V and 3 bases from J; bases unmatched to any gene: 5.

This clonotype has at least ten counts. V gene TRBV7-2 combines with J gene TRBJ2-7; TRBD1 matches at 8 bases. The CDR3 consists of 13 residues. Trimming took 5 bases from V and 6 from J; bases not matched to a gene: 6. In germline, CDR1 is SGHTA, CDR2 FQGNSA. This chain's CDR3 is CASSPYRGSEQYF. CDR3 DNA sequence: TGTGCCAGCAGCCCCTACAGGGGGAGCGAGCAGTACTTC. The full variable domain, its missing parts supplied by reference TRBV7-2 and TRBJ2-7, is GAGVSQSPSNKVTEKGKDVELRCDPISGHTALYWYRQSLGQGLEFLIYFQGNSAPDKSGLPSDRFSAERTGGSVSTLTIQRTQQEDSAVYLCASSPYRGSEQYFGPGTRLTVT.

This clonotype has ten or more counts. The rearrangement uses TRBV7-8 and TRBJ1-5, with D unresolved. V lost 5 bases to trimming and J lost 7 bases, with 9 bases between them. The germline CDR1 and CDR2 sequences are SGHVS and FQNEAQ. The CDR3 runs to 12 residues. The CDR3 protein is CASSPTKQPQHF. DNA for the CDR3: TGTGCCAGCAGCCCCACGAAGCAGCCCCAGCATTTT.

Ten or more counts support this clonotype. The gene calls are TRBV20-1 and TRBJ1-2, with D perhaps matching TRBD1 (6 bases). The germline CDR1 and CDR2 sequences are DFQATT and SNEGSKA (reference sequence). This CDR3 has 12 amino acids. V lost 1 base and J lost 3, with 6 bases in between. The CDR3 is CSARGGHYGYTF. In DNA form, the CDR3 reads TGCAGTGCTAGAGGGGGGCACTATGGCTACACCTTC.

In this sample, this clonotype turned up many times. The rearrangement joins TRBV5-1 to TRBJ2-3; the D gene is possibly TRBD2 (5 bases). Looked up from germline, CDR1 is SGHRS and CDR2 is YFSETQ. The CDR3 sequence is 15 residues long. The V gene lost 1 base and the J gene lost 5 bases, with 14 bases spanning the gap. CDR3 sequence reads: CASSLSGEARDTQYF. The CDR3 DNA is TGCGCCAGCAGCTTGAGCGGAGAAGCTCGAGATACGCAGTATTTT.

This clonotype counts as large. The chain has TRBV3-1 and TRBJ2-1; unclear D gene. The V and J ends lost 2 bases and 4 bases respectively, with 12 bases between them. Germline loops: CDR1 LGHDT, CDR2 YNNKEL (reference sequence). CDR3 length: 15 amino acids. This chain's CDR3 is CASSQPGRLYNEQFF. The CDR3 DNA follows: TGTGCCAGCAGCCAACCTGGACGCCTATACAATGAGCAGTTCTTC.

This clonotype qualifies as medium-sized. The CDR3 protein is CASSPRLAAGRETQYF. Written as DNA, the CDR3 is TGTGCCAGCAGCCCGAGACTAGCGGCGGGGCGGGAGACCCAGTACTTC. This chain links TRBV7-9 with TRBJ2-5, with 9 bases matching TRBD2. Unmatched junction bases numbered 12, after V lost 5 bases and J lost 5 bases. The CDR3 has 16 amino acids. The germline gives CDR1 SEHNR, CDR2 FQNEAQ (reference sequence).

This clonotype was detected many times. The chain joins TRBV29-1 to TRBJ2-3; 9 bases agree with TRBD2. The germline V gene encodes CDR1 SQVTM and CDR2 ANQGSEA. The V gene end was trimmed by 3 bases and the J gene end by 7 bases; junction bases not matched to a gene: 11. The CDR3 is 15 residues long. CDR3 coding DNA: TGCAGCGTTGAGTTTCGTAGCGGGAGTGGAAATACGCAGTATTTT. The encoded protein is CSVEFRSGSGNTQYF.

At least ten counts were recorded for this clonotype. The DNA of the CDR3 is TGCAGTGGACCGACGCTATTGAGCTACACCTTC. Translation gives CSGPTLLSYTF. This chain joins TRBV20-1 and TRBJ1-2; no reliable D call. With 7 bases removed from V and 9 bases from J, the gap between germline ends came to 15 bases. CDR1 is DFQATT and CDR2 is SNEGSKA in the germline V gene (reference sequence). The CDR3 totals 11 residues.

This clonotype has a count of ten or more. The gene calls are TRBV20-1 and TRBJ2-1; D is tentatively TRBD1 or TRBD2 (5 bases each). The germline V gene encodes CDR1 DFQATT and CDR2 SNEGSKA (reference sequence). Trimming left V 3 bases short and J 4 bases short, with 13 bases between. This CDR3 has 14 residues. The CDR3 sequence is CSASPGTGYNEQFF. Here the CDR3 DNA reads TGCAGTGCTAGCCCCGGGACGGGTTACAATGAGCAGTTCTTC.

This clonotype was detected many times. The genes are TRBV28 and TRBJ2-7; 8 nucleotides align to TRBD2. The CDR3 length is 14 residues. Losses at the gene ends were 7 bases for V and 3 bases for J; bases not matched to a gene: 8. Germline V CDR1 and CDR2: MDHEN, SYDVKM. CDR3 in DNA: TGTGCCAGCAATAAAAGCGGGAGCAACTACGAGCAGTACTTC. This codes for CASNKSGSNYEQYF.

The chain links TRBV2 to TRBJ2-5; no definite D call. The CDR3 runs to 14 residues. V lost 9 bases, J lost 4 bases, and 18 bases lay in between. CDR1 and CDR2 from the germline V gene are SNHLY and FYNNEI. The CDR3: CASTTTSVAETQYF. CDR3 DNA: TGTGCCAGTACTACCACCAGCGTGGCAGAGACCCAGTACTTC.

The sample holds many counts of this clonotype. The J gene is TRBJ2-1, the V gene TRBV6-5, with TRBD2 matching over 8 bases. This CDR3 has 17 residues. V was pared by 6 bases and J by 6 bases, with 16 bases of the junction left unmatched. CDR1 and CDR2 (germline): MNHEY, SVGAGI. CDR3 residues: CASSRFKPAGEPNEQFF. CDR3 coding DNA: TGTGCCAGCAGCCGGTTTAAACCAGCGGGAGAACCCAATGAGCAGTTCTTC.

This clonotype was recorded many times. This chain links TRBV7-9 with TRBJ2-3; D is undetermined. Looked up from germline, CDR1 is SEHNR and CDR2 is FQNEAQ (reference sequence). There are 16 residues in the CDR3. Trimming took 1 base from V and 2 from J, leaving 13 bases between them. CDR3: CASSLGGGWVTDTQYF. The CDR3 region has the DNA TGTGCCAGCAGCTTAGGAGGTGGGTGGGTCACAGATACGCAGTATTTT. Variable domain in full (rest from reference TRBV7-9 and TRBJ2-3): DTGVSQNPRHKITKRGQNVTFRCDPISEHNRLYWYRQTLGQGPEFLTYFQNEAQLEKSRLLSDRFSAERPKGSFSTLEIQRTEQGDSAMYLCASSLGGGWVTDTQYFGPGTRLTVL.

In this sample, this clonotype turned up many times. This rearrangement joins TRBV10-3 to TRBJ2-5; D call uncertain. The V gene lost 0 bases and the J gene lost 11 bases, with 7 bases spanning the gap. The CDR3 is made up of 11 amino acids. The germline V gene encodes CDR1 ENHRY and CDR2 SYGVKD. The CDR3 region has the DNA TGTGCCATCAGTGAGTCGACCCAGCAGTACTTC. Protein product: CAISESTQQYF.

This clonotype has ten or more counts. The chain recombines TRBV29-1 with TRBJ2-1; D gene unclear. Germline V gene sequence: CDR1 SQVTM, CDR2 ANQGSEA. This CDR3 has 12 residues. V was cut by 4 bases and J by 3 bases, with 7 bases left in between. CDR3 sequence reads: CSVGLFYNEQFF. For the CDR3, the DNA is TGCAGCGTTGGTCTCTTCTACAATGAGCAGTTCTTC.

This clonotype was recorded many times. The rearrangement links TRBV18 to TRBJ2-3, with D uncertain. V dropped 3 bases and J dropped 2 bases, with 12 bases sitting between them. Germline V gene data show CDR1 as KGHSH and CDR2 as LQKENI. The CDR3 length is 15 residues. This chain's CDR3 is CASSPSLQLTDTQYF. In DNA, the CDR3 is TGTGCCAGCTCACCCTCCCTTCAACTCACAGATACGCAGTATTTT.

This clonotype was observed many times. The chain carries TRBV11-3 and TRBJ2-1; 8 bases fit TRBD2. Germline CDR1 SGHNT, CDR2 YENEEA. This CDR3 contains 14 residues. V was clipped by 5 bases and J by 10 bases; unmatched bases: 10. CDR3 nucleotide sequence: TGTGCCAGCAGCATCGAGCGGGAGCGGGGAGAGCAGTTCTTC. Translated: CASSIERERGEQFF.

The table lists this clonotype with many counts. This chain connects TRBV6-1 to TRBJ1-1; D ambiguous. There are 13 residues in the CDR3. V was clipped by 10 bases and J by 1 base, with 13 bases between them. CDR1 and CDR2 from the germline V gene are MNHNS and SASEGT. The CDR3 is CAICDATNTEAFF. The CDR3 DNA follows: TGTGCCATCTGTGACGCTACGAACACTGAAGCTTTCTTT.

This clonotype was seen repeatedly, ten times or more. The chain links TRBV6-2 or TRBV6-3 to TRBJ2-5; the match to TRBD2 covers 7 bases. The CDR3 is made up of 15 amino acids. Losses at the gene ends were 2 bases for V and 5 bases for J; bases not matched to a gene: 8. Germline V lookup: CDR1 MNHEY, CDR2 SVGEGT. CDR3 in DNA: TGTGCCAGCAGTTACGGGGGAGGGAGTGGGGAGACCCAGTACTTC. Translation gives CASSYGGGSGETQYF.

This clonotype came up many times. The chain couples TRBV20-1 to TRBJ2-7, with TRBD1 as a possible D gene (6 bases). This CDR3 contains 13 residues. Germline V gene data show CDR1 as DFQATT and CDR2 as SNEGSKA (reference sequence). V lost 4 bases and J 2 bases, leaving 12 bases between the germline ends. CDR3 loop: CSATRDTPYEQYF. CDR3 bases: TGCAGTGCTACCCGGGACACTCCCTACGAGCAGTACTTC.

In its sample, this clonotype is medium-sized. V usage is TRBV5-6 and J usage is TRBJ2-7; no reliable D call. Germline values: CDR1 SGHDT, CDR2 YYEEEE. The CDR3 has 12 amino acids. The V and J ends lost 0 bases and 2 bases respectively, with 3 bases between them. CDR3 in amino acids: CASSLGTYEQYV. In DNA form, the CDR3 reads TGTGCCAGCAGCTTGGGGACCTACGAGCAGTACGTC.